These 10 T cell receptor beta chains were sequenced from one sample in a study of blood T cell repertoires in COVID-19. TCRdb keeps only in-frame clones here, not all; method: immunoSEQ multiplex PCR. The sample carries under 300,000 clones, more than 75% recorded once. Sample: peripheral blood. These receptors were taken from a man older than 75 with acute or convalescent COVID-19.

The chain employs TRBV5-1 and TRBJ2-1; 8 bases match TRBD2. After removal of 4 bases from V and 0 bases from J, the junction contained 3 bases not matched to a gene. Germline V gene lookup returns CDR1 SGHRS and CDR2 YFSETQ. The CDR3 consists of 15 residues. This CDR3 reads CASSVAGNSYNEQFF. In DNA form, the CDR3 reads TGCGCCAGCAGCGTAGCGGGAAACTCCTACAATGAGCAGTTCTTC.

This clone was observed a few times. The chain links TRBV3-1 (or the pseudogene TRBV3-2) to TRBJ1-6; 10 nucleotides line up with TRBD1. The V gene end was trimmed by 4 bases and the J gene end by 10 bases; junction bases not matched to a gene: 7. Germline V gene sequence: CDR1 LGHDT, CDR2 YNNKEL (reference sequence). CDR3 size: 15 residues. The CDR3 region is CASSRTGTGESPLHF. The CDR3 DNA sequence: TGTGCCAGCAGCCGGACCGGGACAGGGGAATCACCCCTCCACTTT.

The chain couples TRBV19 to TRBJ2-4, with 8 bases fitting TRBD2. Per germline, CDR1 LNHDA and CDR2 SQIVND (reference sequence). V lost 5 bases, J lost 8 bases, and 11 bases stayed unmatched. This CDR3 has 15 residues. The CDR3 loop reads CASSPRDGGADIQYF. The CDR3 DNA is TGTGCCAGTAGTCCGAGGGACGGGGGGGCGGACATTCAGTACTTC.

The chain links TRBV6-5 to TRBJ2-3; 9 bases map to TRBD2. The length of the CDR3 is 13 residues. Looked up from germline, CDR1 is MNHEY and CDR2 is SVGAGI. The V segment lost 6 bases and the J segment 13 bases; nucleotides outside the gene matches: 11. CDR3 residues: CASSPRRGGAEYF. The CDR3 nucleotides read TGTGCCAGCAGCCCACGGCGGGGGGGCGCGGAGTATTTT.

The chain carries TRBV7-2 and TRBJ2-1; D is unclear. From germline, CDR1 is SGHTA and CDR2 FQGNSA. CDR3 length: 14 residues. Between the trimmed V and J ends, which lost 6 bases and 7 bases, there was a span of 16 bases. The CDR3 loop is CASRRRADGNEQFF. The CDR3 nucleotides are TGTGCCAGCAGACGTCGCGCGGATGGGAATGAGCAGTTCTTC. Complete variable domain (other parts from reference TRBV7-2 and TRBJ2-1): GAGVSQSPSNKVTEKGKDVELRCDPISGHTALYWYRQSLGQGLEFLIYFQGNSAPDKSGLPSDRFSAERTGGSVSTLTIQRTQQEDSAVYLCASRRRADGNEQFFGPGTRLTVL.

This chain links TRBV11-2 with TRBJ1-5, with a possible D match to TRBD1 (6 bases). The germline V and J ends were trimmed by 1 base and 7 bases, with 8 bases remaining between them. Germline V gene lookup returns CDR1 SGHAT and CDR2 FQNNGV. CDR3 length equals 13 residues. The CDR3 here is CASSLGGQQPQHF. The CDR3, as DNA: TGTGCCAGCAGCTTAGGGGGGCAGCAGCCCCAGCATTTT.

The J gene is TRBJ2-2, the V gene TRBV5-1; TRBD1 aligns across 8 bases. The V gene's germline CDR1 is SGHRS and CDR2 YFSETQ. The CDR3 consists of 17 residues. Unmatched junction bases numbered 12, after V lost 4 bases and J lost 4 bases. The CDR3 reads CASSPQPGGTGTGELFF. The CDR3 coding sequence is TGCGCCAGCAGCCCGCAGCCAGGGGGCACTGGCACCGGGGAGCTGTTTTTT.

Comments on this clone: The same CDR3 arises from other DNA sequences in this sample as well. V gene TRBV6-5 combines with J gene TRBJ1-3, with a tentative D call TRBD1 (6 bases). Germline V gene sequence: CDR1 MNHEY, CDR2 SVGAGI. This CDR3 is 15 amino acids long. Trimming removed 0 bases at V and 4 bases at J, with 10 bases between. In DNA form, the CDR3 reads TGTGCCAGCAGTTACTCGGGCAGGGGAGGAAACACCATATATTTT. Encoded protein: CASSYSGRGGNTIYF.

This sequence joins TRBV5-6 and TRBJ1-2; D is perhaps TRBD1 (5 bases). Trimming took off 1 base at V and 3 bases at J, with 7 bases between the two ends. CDR1 is SGHDT, CDR2 YYEEEE, per germline. The CDR3 extends over 13 amino acids. The CDR3 bases are TGTGCCAGCAGCTTGACCAGGGACTATGGCTACACCTTC. It codes for CASSLTRDYGYTF.

The chain is built from TRBV6-5 and TRBJ2-2; maybe TRBD1 (6 bases). This CDR3 is 16 amino acids long. The V end lost 0 bases, the J end lost 4 bases, and 12 bases lay between the germline ends. Germline CDR1 MNHEY, CDR2 SVGAGI. CDR3 sequence: CASSYSGGSGTGELFF. CDR3 DNA sequence: TGTGCCAGCAGTTACTCTGGGGGCAGCGGCACCGGGGAGCTGTTTTTT.